Listed here are 3 T cell receptor beta chains from one sample, sequenced in a study of read filtering for tumor transcriptome and immune sequencing. From 300 to 400 ng of RNA, a library with molecular barcoded alpha/delta and beta/gamma adaptors was made. In TCRdb, the reads were re-called with MiXCR into one record per CDR3 protein. The sample comprises more than 20,000 distinct CDR3 sequences, around a fifth of which are singletons, and roughly 15% rests with the top ten. Sequenced sample: a population of CD138-negative cells sorted from bone marrow. The receptors were sampled from a donor at least 40 years old with multiple myeloma.

By sample fraction, this clonotype is medium-sized. This chain connects TRBV11-2 to TRBJ2-1; 7 bases are a match to TRBD2. The CDR3 runs 14 residues. The germline V gene encodes CDR1 SGHAT and CDR2 FQNNGV. The junction had 9 bases not matched to a gene; V was cut back by 5 bases and J by 8 bases. The CDR3: CASSKRAGVDEQFF. The CDR3 DNA is TGTGCCAGCAGCAAACGGGCGGGGGTCGATGAGCAGTTCTTC.

There are many counts of this clonotype. CDR3 loop: CATSESGMKGGETQYF. The DNA of the CDR3 is TGTGCCACCAGTGAATCCGGCATGAAAGGGGGAGAGACCCAGTACTTC. The rearrangement uses TRBV24-1 and TRBJ2-5; possibly TRBD1 for D (6 bases). The CDR3 length is 16 residues. Germline V gives CDR1 KGHDR, CDR2 SFDVKD. V lost 4 bases to trimming and J lost 4 bases, with 18 bases between them.

In the case of this clonotype: An end of the junction does not agree with germline; a read error may underlie this. V gene TRBV3-1 combines with J gene TRBJ2-1, with 8 bases lining up with TRBD1. Germline V gene sequence: CDR1 LGHDT, CDR2 YNNKEL (reference sequence). The CDR3 covers 16 residues. The CDR3 sequence: CTSSQDRGQVDNEEFF. As DNA, the CDR3 is TGTACCAGCAGCCAAGATCGGGGACAGGTGGACAATGAGGAGTTCTTC.